A single sample is the source of the 3 T cell receptor beta chains below, sequenced in a study of TIL therapy for anti-PD-1-resistant metastatic lung cancer. Time point defined: pre-treatment sample, taken before nivolumab and TIL therapy. This was the immunoSEQ v3 assay. Clones were read by immunoSEQ multiplex PCR, and TCRdb kept only the in-frame ones, dropping some. This table holds tens of thousands of clones, around 86% found once. The material was blood, obtained at baseline. These receptors were taken from a person aged 25 to 80 with non-small cell lung cancer.

The chain uses TRBV11-3 and TRBJ1-2; D might be TRBD1 (6 bases). Germline-derived CDR1 and CDR2 are SGHNT and YENEEA. The germline V and J ends were trimmed by 5 bases and 8 bases, with 24 bases remaining between them. The length of the CDR3 is 16 residues. The CDR3 sequence: CASSPRDGGYLEGYTF. The CDR3 coding sequence is TGTGCCAGCAGCCCCCGGGATGGGGGCTATCTGGAGGGCTACACCTTC.

The genes are TRBV4-3 and TRBJ2-7, with 7 bases fitting TRBD2. The V and J ends lost 4 bases and 1 base, in that order; junction bases with no gene match: 13. From germline, CDR1 is LGHNA and CDR2 YSLEER. The CDR3 contains 17 residues. The CDR3 region has the DNA TGCGCCAGCAGCCCCTCCATGGCGGGGGTTCTTTCCTACGAGCAGTACTTC. This gives the protein CASSPSMAGVLSYEQYF.

V usage is TRBV4-3 and J usage is TRBJ1-1; no reliable D call. Per germline, CDR1 LGHNA and CDR2 YSLEER. This CDR3 is 14 amino acids long. V shed 1 base and J shed 4 bases, with 10 bases lying between them. CDR3 coding DNA: TGCGCCAGCAGCCAAGGCTCGATTGGCACTGAAGCTTTCTTT. It is translated as CASSQGSIGTEAFF.